This T cell receptor (beta chain) was profiled in a study of T cell repertoires in cytomegalovirus infection. Study information: In public TCR beta signatures, there were indications of both CMV infection and matching HLA type. Overall study results and limits: Dominating the ex vivo response were TCR beta clonotypes that were CMV-specific and HLA-C-restricted. CMV carriers with the relevant HLA were identified by cumulative public TCR beta family frequency.

There are many counts of this clonotype. Antigen unknown. TCRdb re-analysed the reads in MiXCR, keeping a single row per CDR3 protein. The table includes hundreds of thousands of distinct CDR3 sequences, less than 20% detected once. CDR3 length: 14 amino acids. The V end lost 3 bases, the J end lost 6 bases, and 14 bases lay between the germline ends. Germline V gene sequence: CDR1 SGHTA, CDR2 FQGNSA. The specimen was PBMCs. The chain uses TRBV7-2 and TRBJ1-2; D gene uncertain. The sequence was collected from a human donor in good health (CMV status not recorded). Some clones in this sample may be carry-over from other donors' samples. The CDR3: CASSFPDAGDGYTF. The CDR3 nucleotides are TGTGCCAGCAGCTTCCCGGACGCCGGGGATGGCTACACCTTC. Complete variable domain (other parts from reference TRBV7-2 and TRBJ1-2): GAGVSQSPSNKVTEKGKDVELRCDPISGHTALYWYRQSLGQGLEFLIYFQGNSAPDKSGLPSDRFSAERTGGSVSTLTIQRTQQEDSAVYLCASSFPDAGDGYTFGSGTRLTVV.